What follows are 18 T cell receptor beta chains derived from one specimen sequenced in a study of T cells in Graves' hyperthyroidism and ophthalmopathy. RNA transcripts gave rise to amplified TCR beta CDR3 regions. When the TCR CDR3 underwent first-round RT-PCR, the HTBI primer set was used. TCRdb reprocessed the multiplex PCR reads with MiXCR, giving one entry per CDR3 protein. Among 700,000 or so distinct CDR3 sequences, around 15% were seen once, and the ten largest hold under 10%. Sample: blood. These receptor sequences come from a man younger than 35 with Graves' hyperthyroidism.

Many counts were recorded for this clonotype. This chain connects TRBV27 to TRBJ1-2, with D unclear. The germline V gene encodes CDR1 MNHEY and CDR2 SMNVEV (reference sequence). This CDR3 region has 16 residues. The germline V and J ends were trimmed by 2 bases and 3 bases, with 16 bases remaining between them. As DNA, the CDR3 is TGTGCCAGCAGTTTAAATTCCAGGAGTGGGGACTATGGCTACACCTTC. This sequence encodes CASSLNSRSGDYGYTF.

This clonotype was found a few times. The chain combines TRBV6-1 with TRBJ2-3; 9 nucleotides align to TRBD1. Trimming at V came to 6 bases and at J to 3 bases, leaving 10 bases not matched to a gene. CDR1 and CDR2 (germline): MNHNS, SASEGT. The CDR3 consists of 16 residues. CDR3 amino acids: CASSLQGASGTDTQYF. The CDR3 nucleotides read TGTGCCAGCAGCCTACAGGGGGCGTCAGGAACAGATACGCAGTATTTT.

In DNA, the CDR3 is TGTGCCACTACCCTAGGGAATGAGCAGTTCTTC. Residues: CATTLGNEQFF. The chain joins TRBV6-1 to TRBJ2-1; no clear D. This CDR3 contains 11 residues. Germline-derived CDR1 and CDR2 are MNHNS and SASEGT. V shed 10 bases and J shed 7 bases, with 11 bases lying between them.

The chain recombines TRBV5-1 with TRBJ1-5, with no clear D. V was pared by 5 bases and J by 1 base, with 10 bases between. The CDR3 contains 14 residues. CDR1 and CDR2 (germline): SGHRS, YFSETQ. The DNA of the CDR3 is TGCGCCAGCAGAGAAGACCTAAGCAATCAGCCCCAGCATTTT. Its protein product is CASREDLSNQPQHF.

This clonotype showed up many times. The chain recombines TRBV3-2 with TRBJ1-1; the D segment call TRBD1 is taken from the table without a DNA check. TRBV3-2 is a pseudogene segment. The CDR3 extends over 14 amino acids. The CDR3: CASSRPIVNSEAFF. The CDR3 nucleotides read TGTGCCAGCAGCCGTCCCATAGTCAATTCTGAAGCTTTCTTT.

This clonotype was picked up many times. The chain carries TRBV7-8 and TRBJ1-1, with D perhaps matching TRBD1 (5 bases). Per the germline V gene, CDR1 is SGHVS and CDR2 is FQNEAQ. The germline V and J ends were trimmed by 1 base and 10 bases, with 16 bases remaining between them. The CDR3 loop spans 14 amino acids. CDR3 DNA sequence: TGTGCCAGCAGCTTAGAGTTGGGGCCCAGGACAGCTTTCTTT. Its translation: CASSLELGPRTAFF. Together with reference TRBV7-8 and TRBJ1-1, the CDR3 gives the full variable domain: GAGVSQSPRYKVAKRGQDVALRCDPISGHVSLFWYQQALGQGPEFLTYFQNEAQLDKSGLPSDRFFAERPEGSVSTLKIQRTQQEDSAVYLCASSLELGPRTAFFGQGTRLTVV.

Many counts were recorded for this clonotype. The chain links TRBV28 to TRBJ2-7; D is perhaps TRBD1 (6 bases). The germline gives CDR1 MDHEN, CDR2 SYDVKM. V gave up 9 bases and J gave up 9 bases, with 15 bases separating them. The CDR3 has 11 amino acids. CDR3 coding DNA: TGTGCCAGTAATCACAGGGCTTCGCAGTACTTC. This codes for CASNHRASQYF.

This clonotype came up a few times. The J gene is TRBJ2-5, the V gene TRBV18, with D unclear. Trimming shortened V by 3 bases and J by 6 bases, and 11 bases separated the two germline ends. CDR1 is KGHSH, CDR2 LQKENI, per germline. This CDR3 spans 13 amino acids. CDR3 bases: TGTGCCAGCTCACCTCGTGACGAACAGACCCAGTACTTC. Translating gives CASSPRDEQTQYF.

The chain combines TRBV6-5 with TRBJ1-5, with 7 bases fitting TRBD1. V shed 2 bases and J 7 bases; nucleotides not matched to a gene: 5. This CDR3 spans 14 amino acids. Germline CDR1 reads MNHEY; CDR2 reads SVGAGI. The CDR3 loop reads CASSYRDSGQPQHF. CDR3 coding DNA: TGTGCCAGCAGTTACCGGGACAGCGGACAGCCCCAGCATTTT.

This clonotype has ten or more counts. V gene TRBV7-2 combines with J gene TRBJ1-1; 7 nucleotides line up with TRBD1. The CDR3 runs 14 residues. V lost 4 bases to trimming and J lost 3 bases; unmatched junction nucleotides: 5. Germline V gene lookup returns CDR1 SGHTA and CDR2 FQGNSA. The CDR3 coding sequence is TGTGCCAGCAGCTCTCAGGGGGGAGACACTGAAGCTTTCTTT. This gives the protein CASSSQGGDTEAFF.

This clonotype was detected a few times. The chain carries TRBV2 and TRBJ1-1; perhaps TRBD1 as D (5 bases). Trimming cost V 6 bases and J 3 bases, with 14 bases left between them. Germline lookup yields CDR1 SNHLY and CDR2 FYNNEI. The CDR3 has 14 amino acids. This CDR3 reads CASRRGRADTEAFF. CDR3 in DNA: TGTGCCAGCAGGAGGGGCCGGGCGGACACTGAAGCTTTCTTT.

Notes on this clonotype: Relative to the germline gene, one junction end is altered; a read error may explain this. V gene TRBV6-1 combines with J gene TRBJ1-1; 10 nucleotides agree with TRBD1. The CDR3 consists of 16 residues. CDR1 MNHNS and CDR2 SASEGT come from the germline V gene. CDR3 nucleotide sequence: TGTGCCAGCAGTGCGTGGACAGGGGGGACGAACACTGAAACTTTCTTT. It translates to CASSAWTGGTNTETFF.

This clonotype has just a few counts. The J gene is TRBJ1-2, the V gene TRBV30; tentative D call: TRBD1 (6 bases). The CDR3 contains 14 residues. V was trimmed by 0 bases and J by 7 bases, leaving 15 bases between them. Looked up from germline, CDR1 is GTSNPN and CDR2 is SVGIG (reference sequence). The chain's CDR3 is CAWSVVGGASGYTF. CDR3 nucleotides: TGTGCCTGGAGTGTCGTGGGGGGCGCGAGTGGCTACACCTTC.

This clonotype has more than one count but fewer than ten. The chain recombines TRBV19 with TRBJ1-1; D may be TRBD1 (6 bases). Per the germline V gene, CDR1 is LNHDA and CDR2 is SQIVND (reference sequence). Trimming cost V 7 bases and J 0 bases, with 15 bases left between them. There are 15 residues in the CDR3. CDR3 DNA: TGTGCCAGTATGGCCTTACGGGACATGAACACTGAAGCTTTCTTT. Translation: CASMALRDMNTEAFF.

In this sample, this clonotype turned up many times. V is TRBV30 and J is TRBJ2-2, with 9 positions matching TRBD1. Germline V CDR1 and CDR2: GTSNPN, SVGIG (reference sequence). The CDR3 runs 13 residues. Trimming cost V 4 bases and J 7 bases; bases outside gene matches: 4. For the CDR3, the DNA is TGTGCCTGGAACAGGGGGCTTGGCGGGGAGCTGTTTTTT. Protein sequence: CAWNRGLGGELFF.

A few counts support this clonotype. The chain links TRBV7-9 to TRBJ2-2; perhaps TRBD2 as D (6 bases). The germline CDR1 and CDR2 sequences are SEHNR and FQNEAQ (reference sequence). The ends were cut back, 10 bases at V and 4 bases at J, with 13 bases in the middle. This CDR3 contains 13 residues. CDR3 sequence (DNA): TGTGCCACCGCGGAGGGGTTCACCGGGGAGCTGTTTTTT. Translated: CATAEGFTGELFF.

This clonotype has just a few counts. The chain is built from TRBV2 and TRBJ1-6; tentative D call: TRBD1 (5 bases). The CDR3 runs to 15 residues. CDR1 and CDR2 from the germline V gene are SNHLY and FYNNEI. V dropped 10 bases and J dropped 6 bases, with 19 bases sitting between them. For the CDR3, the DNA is TGTGCCACACGAAGAAAGGGGACGGTTAATTCACCCCTCCACTTT. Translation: CATRRKGTVNSPLHF.

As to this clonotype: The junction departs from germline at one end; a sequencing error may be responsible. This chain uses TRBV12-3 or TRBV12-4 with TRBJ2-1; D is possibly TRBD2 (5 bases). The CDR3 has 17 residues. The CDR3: CASSNDIASHSYNEQLF. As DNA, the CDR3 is TGTGCCAGCAGTAACGACATAGCGAGCCACTCCTACAATGAGCAGCTCTTC.